Sequencing of this T cell receptor (beta chain) was carried out in a study of PD-1 blockade in classical Hodgkin lymphoma. Broader study findings: CD4+ TCR diversity, unlike CD8+, rose significantly by C4D1. Complete responders entered with baseline diversity on par with newly diagnosed patients, the results showed. The origin of the repertoire differences remains undefined, with disease activity or prior therapy as possible causes.

V was pared by 5 bases and J by 7 bases, with 17 bases of the junction left unmatched. Germline values: CDR1 SQVTM, CDR2 ANQGSEA. There are 15 residues in the CDR3. Data came from immunoSEQ multiplex PCR; TCRdb stores just in-frame clones and leaves some out. Of roughly 10,000 clones listed, about 70% are singletons. All patients relapsed after autologous stem cell transplantation, and brentuximab vedotin exposure varied. Purified CD4+ T cells were obtained from thawed PBMCs through magnetic negative selection. Patients' outcomes at their best amounted to complete response, partial response or progressive disease. Notes on this clone: Its specificity is not known.

Source: CD4+ T cells from blood, taken at baseline. The TCR originated in a human donor with classical Hodgkin lymphoma. This rearrangement joins TRBV29-1 to TRBJ2-7; TRBD2 matches 7 bases. The CDR3 sequence: CSVQAGGGLIVEQYF. The CDR3, as DNA: TGCAGCGTTCAAGCTGGGGGGGGACTCATTGTGGAGCAGTACTTC.